This T cell receptor beta chain emerged from a study of cytomegalovirus exposure and HLA in healthy donors. Germline CDR1 LGHNA, CDR2 YNFKEQ. CDR3 length: 16 residues. J lost 8 bases, V lost 0 bases, and 12 bases had no gene match. Primers included in the PCR were 60 Vbeta and 13 Jbeta primers. The repertoire was sequenced with immunoSEQ multiplex PCR; TCRdb's copy has only in-frame clones and lacks some. The sample shows over 110,000 clones, roughly 80% of them seen only once. The receptor was isolated from a woman between 45 and 65 years old in good health and CMV-seropositive. The chain recombines TRBV4-2 with TRBJ1-2; 7 positions agree with TRBD1. The sequencing sample was made of PBMCs. CDR3 region: CASSQDPTVAGGGYTF. In DNA form, the CDR3 reads TGTGCCAGCAGCCAAGATCCGACGGTGGCAGGGGGGGGCTACACCTTC.